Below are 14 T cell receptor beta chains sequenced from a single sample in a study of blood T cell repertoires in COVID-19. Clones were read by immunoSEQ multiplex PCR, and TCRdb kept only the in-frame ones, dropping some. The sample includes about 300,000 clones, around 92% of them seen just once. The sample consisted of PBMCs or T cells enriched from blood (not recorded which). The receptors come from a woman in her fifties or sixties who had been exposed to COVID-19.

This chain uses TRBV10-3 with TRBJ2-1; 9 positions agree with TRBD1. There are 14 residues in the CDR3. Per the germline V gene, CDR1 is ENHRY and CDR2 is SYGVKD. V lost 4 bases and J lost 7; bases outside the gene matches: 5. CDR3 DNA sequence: TGTGCCATCAGTGGGACAGGGGCTGGGAATGAGCAGTTCTTC. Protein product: CAISGTGAGNEQFF.

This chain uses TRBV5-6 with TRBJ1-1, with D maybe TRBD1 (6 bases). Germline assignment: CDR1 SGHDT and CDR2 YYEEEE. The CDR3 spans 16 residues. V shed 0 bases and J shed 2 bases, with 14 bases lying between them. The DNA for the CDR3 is TGTGCCAGCAGCTTGGGGTTATTGGGACACAACACTGAAGCTTTCTTT. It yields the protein CASSLGLLGHNTEAFF.

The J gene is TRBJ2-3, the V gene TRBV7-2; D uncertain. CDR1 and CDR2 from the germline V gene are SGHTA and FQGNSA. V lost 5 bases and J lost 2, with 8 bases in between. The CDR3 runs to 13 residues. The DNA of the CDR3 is TGTGCCAGCAGCACAGCCCCCACAGATACGCAGTATTTT. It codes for CASSTAPTDTQYF. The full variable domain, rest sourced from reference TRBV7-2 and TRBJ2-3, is GAGVSQSPSNKVTEKGKDVELRCDPISGHTALYWYRQSLGQGLEFLIYFQGNSAPDKSGLPSDRFSAERTGGSVSTLTIQRTQQEDSAVYLCASSTAPTDTQYFGPGTRLTVL.

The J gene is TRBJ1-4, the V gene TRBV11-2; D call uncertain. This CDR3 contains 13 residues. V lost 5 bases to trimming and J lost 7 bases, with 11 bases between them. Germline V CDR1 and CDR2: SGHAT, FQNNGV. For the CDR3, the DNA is TGTGCCAGCAGCCTCCTTTTCAGTGAAAAACTGTTTTTT. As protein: CASSLLFSEKLFF.

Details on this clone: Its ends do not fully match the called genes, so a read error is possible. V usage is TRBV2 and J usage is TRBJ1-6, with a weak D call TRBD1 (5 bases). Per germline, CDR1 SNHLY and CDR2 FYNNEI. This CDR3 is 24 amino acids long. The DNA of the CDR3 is TGTGCCAGCAGCGAAGGCGATTTAGGTTCTAAGGGTGGGGGACTACATTGGCTAAATTCACCCCTCCACTTT. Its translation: CASSEGDLGSKGGGLHWLNSPLHF.

The CDR3 region is CASSASVVGSDTQYF. DNA of the CDR3: TGTGCCAGCAGCGCCTCTGTAGTCGGGTCGGATACGCAGTATTTT. V gene TRBV7-2 combines with J gene TRBJ2-3, with D uncertain. Germline CDR1 is SGHTA and CDR2 is FQGNSA. Trimming took off 5 bases at V and 6 bases at J, with 18 bases between the two ends. This CDR3 contains 15 residues.

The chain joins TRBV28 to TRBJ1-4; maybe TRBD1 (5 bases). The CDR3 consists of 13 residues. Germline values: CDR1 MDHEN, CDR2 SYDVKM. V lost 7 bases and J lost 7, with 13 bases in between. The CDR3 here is CASTGGVGEKLFF. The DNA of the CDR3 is TGTGCCAGCACTGGGGGGGTGGGTGAAAAACTGTTTTTT.

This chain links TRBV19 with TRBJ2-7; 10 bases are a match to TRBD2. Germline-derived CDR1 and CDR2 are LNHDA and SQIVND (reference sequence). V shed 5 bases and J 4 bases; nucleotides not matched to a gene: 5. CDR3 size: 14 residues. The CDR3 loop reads CASSLTAGGYEQYF. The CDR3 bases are TGTGCCAGTAGTCTGACAGCGGGGGGGTACGAGCAGTACTTC.

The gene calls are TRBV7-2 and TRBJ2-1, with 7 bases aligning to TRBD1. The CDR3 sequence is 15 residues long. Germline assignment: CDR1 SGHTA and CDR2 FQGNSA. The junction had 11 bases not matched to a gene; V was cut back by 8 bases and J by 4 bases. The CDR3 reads CASGVGGPGYNEQFF. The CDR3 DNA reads TGTGCCAGCGGCGTAGGGGGCCCCGGGTACAATGAGCAGTTCTTC.

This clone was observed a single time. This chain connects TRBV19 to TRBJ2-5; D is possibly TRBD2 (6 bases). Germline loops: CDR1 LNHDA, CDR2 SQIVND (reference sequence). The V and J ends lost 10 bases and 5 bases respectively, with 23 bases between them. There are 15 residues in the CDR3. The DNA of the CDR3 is TGTGCCACCAGTACCGGCAGACTAGTGGGGGAGACCCAGTACTTC. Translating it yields CATSTGRLVGETQYF.

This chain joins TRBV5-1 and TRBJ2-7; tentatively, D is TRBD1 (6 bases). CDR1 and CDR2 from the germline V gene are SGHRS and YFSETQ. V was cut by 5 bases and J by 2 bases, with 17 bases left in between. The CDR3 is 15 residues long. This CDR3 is CASRSSGRGTYEQYF. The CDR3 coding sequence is TGCGCCAGCAGATCGTCGGGCAGGGGAACCTACGAGCAGTACTTC.

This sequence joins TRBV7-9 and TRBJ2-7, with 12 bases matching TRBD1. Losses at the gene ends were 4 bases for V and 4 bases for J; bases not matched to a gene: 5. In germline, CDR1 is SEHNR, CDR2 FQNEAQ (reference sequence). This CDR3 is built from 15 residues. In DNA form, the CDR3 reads TGTGCCAGCAGCTCCGGGGACAGGGGGCTTTACGAGCAGTACTTC. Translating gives CASSSGDRGLYEQYF.

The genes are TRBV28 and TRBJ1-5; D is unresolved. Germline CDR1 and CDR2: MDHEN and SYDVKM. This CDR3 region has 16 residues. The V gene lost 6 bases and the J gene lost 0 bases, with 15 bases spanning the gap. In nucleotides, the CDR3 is TGTGCCAGCAGCGCCCCCCGGGGAGGTAGCAATCAGCCCCAGCATTTT. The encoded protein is CASSAPRGGSNQPQHF.

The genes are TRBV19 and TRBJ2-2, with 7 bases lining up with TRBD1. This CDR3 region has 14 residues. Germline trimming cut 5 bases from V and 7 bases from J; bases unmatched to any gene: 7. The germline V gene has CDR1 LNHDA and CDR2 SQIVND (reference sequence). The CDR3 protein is CASSSGGLVGELFF. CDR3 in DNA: TGTGCCAGTAGTTCAGGGGGTTTGGTCGGGGAGCTGTTTTTT.